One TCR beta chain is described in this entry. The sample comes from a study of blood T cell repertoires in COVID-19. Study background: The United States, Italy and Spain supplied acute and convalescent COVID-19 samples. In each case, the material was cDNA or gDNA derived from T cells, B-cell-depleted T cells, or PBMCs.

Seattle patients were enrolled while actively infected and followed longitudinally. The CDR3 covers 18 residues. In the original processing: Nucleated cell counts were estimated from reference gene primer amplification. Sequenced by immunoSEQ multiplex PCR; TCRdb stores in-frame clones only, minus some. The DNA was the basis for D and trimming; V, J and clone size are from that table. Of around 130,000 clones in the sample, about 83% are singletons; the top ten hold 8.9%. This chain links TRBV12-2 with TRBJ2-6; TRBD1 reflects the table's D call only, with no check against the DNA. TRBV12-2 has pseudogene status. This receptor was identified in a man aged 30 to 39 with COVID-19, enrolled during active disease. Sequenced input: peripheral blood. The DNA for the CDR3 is TGTGCAAGTCGCCCCGGCAGGGGGGTTAAGTCTGGGGCCAACGTCCTGACTTTC. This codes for CASRPGRGVKSGANVLTF.